This T cell receptor beta chain was captured by sequencing in a study of blood T cell repertoires in COVID-19. Study summary: PBMCs, B-cell-depleted T cells, or T cells were the source of the cDNA or gDNA that made up the material.

The CDR3 consists of 14 residues. V was cut by 4 bases and J by 4 bases, with 13 bases left in between. Germline assignment: CDR1 SGHTS and CDR2 YDEGEE. Profiled with immunoSEQ multiplex PCR; TCRdb holds only in-frame clones, not every one. Altogether fewer than 15,000 clones are present, about 83% being singletons, with the ten largest covering 32%. Sequencing used peripheral blood. The chain joins TRBV5-8 to TRBJ2-3; D possibly corresponds to TRBD1 (6 bases). The clonotype comes from a man over 45 with active COVID-19. CDR3 protein: CASSLRQEADTQYF. Here the CDR3 DNA reads TGTGCCAGCAGCCTAAGACAGGAGGCAGATACGCAGTATTTT. Full variable domain (missing parts from reference TRBV5-8 and TRBJ2-3): EAGVTQSPTHLIKTRGQQATLRCSPISGHTSVYWYQQALGLGLQFLLWYDEGEERNRGNFPPRFSGRQFPNYSSELNVNALELEDSALYLCASSLRQEADTQYFGPGTRLTVL.